This T cell receptor beta chain appears in the sequencing data of a study of T-cell memory formation after mild COVID-19. 5'RACE primed at constant segments yielded TCR alpha and TCR beta cDNA libraries bearing sample barcodes and UMIs. TCRdb re-called the 5' RACE reads through MiXCR, storing one row per CDR3 protein. Of more than 400,000 distinct CDR3 sequences detected, over 15% appear once; the ten largest clones hold about 12%. In regard to this clonotype: Antigen specificity is unknown.

Whole-study findings and limits: Memory from before infection featured some responding clones, which suggests cross-reactive memory joined.

The CDR3 length is 12 residues. Trimming pared 7 bases from V and 7 bases from J, leaving 13 bases between. This chain connects TRBV12-3 or TRBV12-4 to TRBJ2-5; D not resolved. The sequencing sample was made of PBMCs or a T cell subset sorted from them (not recorded which). This TCR was sampled from an adult woman who had mild COVID-19 (a few samples of this study predate the infection). Cell type and time point are not known. In DNA, the CDR3 is TGTGCCAGCACCCTGGAGATCTCGACCCAGTACTTC. Amino acids: CASTLEISTQYF.